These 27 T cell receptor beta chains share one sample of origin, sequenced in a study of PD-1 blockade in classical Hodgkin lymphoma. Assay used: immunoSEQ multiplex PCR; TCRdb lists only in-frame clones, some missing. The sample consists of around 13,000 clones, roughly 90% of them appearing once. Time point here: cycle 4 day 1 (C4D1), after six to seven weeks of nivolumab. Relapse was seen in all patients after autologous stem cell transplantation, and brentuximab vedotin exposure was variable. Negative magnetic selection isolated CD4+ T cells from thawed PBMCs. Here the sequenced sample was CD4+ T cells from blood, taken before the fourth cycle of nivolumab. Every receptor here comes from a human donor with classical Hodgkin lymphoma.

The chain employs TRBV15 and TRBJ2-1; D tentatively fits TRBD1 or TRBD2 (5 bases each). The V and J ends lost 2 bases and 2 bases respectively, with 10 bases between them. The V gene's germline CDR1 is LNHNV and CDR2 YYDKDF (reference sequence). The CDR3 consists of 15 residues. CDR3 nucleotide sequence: TGTGCCACCAGCAGATCCGGGACGCCCTACAATGAGCAGTTCTTC. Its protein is CATSRSGTPYNEQFF. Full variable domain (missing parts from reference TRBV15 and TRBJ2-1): DAMVIQNPRYQVTQFGKPVTLSCSQTLNHNVMYWYQQKSSQAPKLLFHYYDKDFNNEADTPDNFQSRRPNTSFCFLDIRSPGLGDTAMYLCATSRSGTPYNEQFFGPGTRLTVL.

The CDR3 loop is CASSPGGGLETQYF. The CDR3, as DNA: TGTGCCAGCAGCCCCGGGGGGGGGTTGGAGACCCAGTACTTC. The V call is TRBV9, the J call TRBJ2-5, with TRBD2 identical over 8 bases. The germline V gene encodes CDR1 SGDLS and CDR2 YYNGEE. The CDR3 covers 14 residues. V gave up 4 bases and J gave up 5 bases; unmatched junction bases: 7.

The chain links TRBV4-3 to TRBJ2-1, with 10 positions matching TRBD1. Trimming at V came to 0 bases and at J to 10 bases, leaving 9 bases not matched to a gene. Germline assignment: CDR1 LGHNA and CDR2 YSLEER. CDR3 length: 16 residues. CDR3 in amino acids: CASSQDPRQGAGEQFF. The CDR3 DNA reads TGCGCCAGCAGCCAAGATCCGAGACAGGGGGCGGGGGAGCAGTTCTTC.

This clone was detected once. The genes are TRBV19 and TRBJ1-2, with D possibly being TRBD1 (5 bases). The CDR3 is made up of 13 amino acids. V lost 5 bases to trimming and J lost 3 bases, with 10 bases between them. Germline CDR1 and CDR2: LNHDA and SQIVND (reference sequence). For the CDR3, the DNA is TGTGCCAGTAGTGGGCAGGGATACTATGGCTACACCTTC. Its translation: CASSGQGYYGYTF.

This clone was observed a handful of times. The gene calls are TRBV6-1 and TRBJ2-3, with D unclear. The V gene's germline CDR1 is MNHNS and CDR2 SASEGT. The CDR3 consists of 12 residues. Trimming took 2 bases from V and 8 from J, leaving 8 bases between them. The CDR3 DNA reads TGTGCCAGCAGTGAATCGGCTACTACGCAGTATTTT. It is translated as CASSESATTQYF.

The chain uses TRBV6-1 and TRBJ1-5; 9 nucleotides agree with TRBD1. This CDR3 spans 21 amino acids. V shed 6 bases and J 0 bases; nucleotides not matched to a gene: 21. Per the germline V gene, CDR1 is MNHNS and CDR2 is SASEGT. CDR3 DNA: TGTGCCAGCAGAGAACCCCTCCTTAGGACAGGGGCGTTGTATAGCAATCAGCCCCAGCATTTT. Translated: CASREPLLRTGALYSNQPQHF.

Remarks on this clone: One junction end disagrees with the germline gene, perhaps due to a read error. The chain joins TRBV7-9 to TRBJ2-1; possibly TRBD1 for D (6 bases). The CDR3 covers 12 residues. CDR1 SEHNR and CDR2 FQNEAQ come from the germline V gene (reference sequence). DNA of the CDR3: TGTGCCAGCAGCTTAGCCCAGGGGCAGGTCCTCTTC. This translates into CASSLAQGQVLF.

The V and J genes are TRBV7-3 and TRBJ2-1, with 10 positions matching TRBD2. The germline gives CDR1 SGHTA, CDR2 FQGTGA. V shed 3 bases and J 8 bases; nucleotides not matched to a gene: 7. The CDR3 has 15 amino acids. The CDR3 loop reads CASSFRTSGFDEQFF. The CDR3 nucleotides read TGTGCCAGCAGCTTCCGGACTAGCGGTTTCGATGAGCAGTTCTTC.

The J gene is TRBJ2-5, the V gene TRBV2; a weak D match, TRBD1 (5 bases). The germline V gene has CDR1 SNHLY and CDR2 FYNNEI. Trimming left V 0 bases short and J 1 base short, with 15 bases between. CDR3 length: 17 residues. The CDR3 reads CASSEARASRVQETQYF. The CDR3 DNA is TGTGCCAGCAGTGAAGCCCGTGCGTCCAGGGTCCAAGAGACCCAGTACTTC.

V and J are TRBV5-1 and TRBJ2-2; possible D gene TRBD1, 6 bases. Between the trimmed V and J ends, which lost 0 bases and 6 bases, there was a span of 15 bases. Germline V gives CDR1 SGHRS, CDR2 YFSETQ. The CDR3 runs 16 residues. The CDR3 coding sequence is TGCGCCAGCAGCTTGGGAGACCAGGGGCACGCCGGGGAGCTGTTTTTT. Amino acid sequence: CASSLGDQGHAGELFF. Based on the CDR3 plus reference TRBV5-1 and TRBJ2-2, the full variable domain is KAGVTQTPRYLIKTRGQQVTLSCSPISGHRSVSWYQQTPGQGLQFLFEYFSETQRNKGNFPGRFSGRQFSNSRSEMNVSTLELGDSALYLCASSLGDQGHAGELFFGEGSRLTVL.

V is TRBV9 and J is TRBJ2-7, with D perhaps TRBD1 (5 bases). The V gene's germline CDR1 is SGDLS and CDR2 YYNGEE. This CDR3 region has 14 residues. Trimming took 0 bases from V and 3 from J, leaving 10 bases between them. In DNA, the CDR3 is TGTGCCAGCAGCGTAGCTCCAGACAGCTACGAGCAGTACTTC. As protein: CASSVAPDSYEQYF.

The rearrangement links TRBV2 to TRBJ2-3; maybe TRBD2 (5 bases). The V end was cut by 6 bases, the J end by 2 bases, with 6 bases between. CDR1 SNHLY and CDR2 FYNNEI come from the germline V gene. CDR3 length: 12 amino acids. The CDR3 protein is CASSGLTDTQYF. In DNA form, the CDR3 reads TGTGCCAGCAGCGGACTCACAGATACGCAGTATTTT.

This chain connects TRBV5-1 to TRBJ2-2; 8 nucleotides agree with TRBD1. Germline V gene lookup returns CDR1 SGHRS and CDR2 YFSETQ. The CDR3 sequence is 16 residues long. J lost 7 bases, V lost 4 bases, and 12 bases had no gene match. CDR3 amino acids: CASSERLGTGGGELFF. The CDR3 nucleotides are TGCGCCAGCAGCGAGCGACTAGGGACAGGCGGCGGGGAGCTGTTTTTT.

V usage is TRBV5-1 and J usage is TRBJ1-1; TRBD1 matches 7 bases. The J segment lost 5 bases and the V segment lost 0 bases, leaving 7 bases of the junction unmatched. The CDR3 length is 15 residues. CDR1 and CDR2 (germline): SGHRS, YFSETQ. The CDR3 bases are TGCGCCAGCAGCTTGGTTCCAGGGGGGTGGACTGAAGCTTTCTTT. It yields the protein CASSLVPGGWTEAFF.

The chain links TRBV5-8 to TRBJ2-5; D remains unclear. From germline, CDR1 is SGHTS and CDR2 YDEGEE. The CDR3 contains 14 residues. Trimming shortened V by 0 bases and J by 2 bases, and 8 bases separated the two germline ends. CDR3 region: CASSLAPGQETQYF. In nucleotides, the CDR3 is TGTGCCAGCAGCTTGGCCCCAGGACAAGAGACCCAGTACTTC.

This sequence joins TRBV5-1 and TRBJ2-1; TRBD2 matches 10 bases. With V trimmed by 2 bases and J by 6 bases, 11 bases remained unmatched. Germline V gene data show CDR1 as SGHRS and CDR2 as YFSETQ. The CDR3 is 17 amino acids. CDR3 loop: CASSFPLAGVVINEQFF. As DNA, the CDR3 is TGCGCCAGCAGCTTCCCTCTAGCGGGAGTAGTGATCAATGAGCAGTTCTTC.

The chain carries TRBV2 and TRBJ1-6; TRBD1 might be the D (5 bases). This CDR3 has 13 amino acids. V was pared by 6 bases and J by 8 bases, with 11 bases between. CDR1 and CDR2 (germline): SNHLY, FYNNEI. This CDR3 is CASRETEDSPLHF. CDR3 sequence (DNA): TGTGCCAGCAGGGAGACAGAAGATTCACCCCTCCACTTT.

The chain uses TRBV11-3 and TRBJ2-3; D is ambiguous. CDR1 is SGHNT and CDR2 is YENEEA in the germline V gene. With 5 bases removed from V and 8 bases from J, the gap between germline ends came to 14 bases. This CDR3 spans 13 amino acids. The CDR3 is CASSISQVGTQYF. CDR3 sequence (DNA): TGTGCCAGCAGCATTAGTCAAGTCGGTACGCAGTATTTT.

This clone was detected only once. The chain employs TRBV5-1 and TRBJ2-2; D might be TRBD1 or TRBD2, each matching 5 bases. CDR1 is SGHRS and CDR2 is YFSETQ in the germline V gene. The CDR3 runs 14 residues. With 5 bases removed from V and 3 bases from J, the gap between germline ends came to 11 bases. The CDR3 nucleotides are TGCGCCAGCAGAGGGACCTTTGACACCGGGGAGCTGTTTTTT. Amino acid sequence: CASRGTFDTGELFF.

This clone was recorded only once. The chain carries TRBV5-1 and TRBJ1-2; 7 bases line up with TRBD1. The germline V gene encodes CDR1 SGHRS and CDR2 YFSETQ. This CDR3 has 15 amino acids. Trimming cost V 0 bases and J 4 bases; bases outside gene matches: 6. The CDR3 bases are TGCGCCAGCAGCTTGGGTACAGGGGCTACCTATGGCTACACCTTC. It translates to CASSLGTGATYGYTF.

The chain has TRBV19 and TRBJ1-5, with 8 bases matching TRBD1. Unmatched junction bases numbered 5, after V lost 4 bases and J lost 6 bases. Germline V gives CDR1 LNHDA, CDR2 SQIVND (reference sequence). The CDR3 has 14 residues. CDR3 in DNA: TGTGCCAGTAGTAATCAGGGGGCTGGTCAGCCCCAGCATTTT. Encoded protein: CASSNQGAGQPQHF.

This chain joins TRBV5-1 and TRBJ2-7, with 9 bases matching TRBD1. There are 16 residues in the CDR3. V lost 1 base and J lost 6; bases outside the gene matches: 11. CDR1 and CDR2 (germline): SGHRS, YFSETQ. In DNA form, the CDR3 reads TGCGCCAGCAGCTTGACCCTGGACAGGGGATTATTCGAGCAGTACTTC. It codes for CASSLTLDRGLFEQYF.

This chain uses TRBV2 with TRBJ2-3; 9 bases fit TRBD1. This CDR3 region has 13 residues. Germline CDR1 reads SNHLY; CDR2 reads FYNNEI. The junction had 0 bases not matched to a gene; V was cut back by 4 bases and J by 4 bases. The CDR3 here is CASSGQGADTQYF. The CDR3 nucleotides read TGTGCCAGCAGTGGACAGGGGGCAGATACGCAGTATTTT.

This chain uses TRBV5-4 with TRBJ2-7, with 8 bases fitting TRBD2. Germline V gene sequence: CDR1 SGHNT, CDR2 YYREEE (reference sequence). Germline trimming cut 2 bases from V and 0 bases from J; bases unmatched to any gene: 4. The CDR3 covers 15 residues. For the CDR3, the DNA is TGTGCCAGCAGCTTAGCGGGGGCCTCCTCCTACGAGCAGTACTTC. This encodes CASSLAGASSYEQYF.

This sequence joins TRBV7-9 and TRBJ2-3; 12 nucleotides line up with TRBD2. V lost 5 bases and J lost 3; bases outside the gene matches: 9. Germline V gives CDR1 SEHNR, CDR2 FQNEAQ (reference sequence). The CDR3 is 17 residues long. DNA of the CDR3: TGTGCCAGCAGCCCCCTGACTAGCGGGAGCCTGACAGATACGCAGTATTTT. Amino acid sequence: CASSPLTSGSLTDTQYF.

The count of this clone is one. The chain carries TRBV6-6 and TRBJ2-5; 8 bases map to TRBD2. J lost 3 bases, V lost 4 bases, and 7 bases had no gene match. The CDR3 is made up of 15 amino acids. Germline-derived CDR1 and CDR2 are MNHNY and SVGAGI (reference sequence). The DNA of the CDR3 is TGTGCCAGCAGTTCCTCGGGGGGGAATAAAGAGACCCAGTACTTC. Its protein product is CASSSSGGNKETQYF.

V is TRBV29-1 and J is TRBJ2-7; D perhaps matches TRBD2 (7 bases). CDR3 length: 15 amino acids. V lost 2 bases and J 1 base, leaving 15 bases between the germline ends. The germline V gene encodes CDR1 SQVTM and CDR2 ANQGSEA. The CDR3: CSVERWGGLSYEQYF. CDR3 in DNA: TGCAGCGTTGAACGGTGGGGGGGGCTTTCCTACGAGCAGTACTTC.